The source of this T cell receptor (beta chain) is a study of lymphopenia after photon versus proton radiotherapy. General study points: After lymphocyte nadir, photon-treated repertoires showed oligoclonal expansion, especially CD8+ Temra. Larger post-nadir TCR diversity loss correlated inversely with survival in deceased patients. Relative stability marked proton patients; photon patients lost diversity and naive cells.

Trimming removed 3 bases from V and 8 bases from J, with 26 bases in between. The germline CDR1 and CDR2 sequences are SQVTM and ANQGSEA. The CDR3 spans 17 residues. A word on this clone: The antigen is undetermined.

Produced via immunoSEQ multiplex PCR; TCRdb's table is partial and in-frame only. The sample includes about 6,100 clones, 80% to 95% seen only once; the top ten take 8.5% to 14%. The sequencing used peripheral blood, collected from a patient treated with photon-based radiotherapy. The chain has TRBV29-1 and TRBJ2-1; maybe TRBD1 (5 bases). This clonotype was sampled from a man aged 55 to 70 with cholangiocarcinoma. CDR3 sequence reads: CSVEAMIDQEGVYEQFF. The DNA of the CDR3 is TGCAGCGTTGAGGCTATGATCGATCAGGAAGGGGTTTATGAGCAGTTCTTC.